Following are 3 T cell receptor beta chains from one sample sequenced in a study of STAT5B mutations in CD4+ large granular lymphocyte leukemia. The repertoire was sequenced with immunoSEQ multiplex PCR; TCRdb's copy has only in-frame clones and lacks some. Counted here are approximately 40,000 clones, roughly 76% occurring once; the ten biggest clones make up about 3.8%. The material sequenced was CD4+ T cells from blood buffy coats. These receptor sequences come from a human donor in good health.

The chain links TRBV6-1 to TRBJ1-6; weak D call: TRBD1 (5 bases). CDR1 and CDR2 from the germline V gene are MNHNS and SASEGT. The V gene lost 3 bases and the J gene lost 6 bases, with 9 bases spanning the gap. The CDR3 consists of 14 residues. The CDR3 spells CASSETETNSPLHF. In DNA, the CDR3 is TGTGCCAGCAGTGAGACAGAGACTAATTCACCCCTCCACTTT.

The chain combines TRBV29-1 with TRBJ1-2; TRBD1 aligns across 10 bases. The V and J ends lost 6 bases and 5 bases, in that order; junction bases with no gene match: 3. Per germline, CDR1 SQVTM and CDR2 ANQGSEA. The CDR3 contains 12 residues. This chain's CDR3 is CSVRGQGYGYTF. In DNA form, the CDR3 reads TGCAGCGTGAGGGGACAGGGGTATGGCTACACCTTC.

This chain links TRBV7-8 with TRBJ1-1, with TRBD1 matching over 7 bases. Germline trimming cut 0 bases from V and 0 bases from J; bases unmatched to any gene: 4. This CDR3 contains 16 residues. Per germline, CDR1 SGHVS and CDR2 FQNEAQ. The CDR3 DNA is TGTGCCAGCAGCTTAGCCGGGACAGTTCTGAACACTGAAGCTTTCTTT. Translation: CASSLAGTVLNTEAFF.